Each of the 14 T cell receptor beta chains below was sequenced from the same sample in a study of CD8 T cells in Susac syndrome. RNA amounts of 0.5 to 1 ug underwent reverse transcription with random hexamers. MiXCR was run by TCRdb on the immunoSEQ multiplex PCR reads, yielding one entry per CDR3 protein. Seen here are 200,000 or so distinct CDR3 sequences, around 95% observed once, and the top ten hold 0.093%. Specimen: CD4+ T cells from PBMCs. The receptor source for this set is a human donor with multiple sclerosis.

The DNA for the CDR3 is TGTGCCAGCGCCGGGACTAGCGGGCAGTGGGAGACCCAGTACTTC. Encoded protein: CASAGTSGQWETQYF. The chain joins TRBV7-3 to TRBJ2-5; 12 positions match TRBD2. The CDR3 is 15 amino acids. Per the germline V gene, CDR1 is SGHTA and CDR2 is FQGTGA. V lost 8 bases and J lost 5; bases outside the gene matches: 9.

V usage is TRBV2 and J usage is TRBJ1-6, with D possibly TRBD1 on 5 matching bases. Trimming left V 3 bases short and J 8 bases short, with 8 bases between. This CDR3 comprises 13 residues. Germline V gene data show CDR1 as SNHLY and CDR2 as FYNNEI. CDR3 DNA: TGTGCCAGCAGTGACAGGGAATATTCACCCCTCCACTTT. Translated, it gives CASSDREYSPLHF.

The CDR3 spells CSVSTGSGYGYTF. CDR3 nucleotide sequence: TGCAGCGTTTCGACAGGGAGCGGCTATGGCTACACCTTC. V gene TRBV29-1 combines with J gene TRBJ1-2, with 7 bases identical to TRBD1. Germline CDR1 is SQVTM and CDR2 is ANQGSEA. V lost 5 bases to trimming and J lost 4 bases; unmatched junction nucleotides: 7. The CDR3 contains 13 residues.

As DNA, the CDR3 is TGTGCCAGCAGCGATCACTCCCGGGACGCAGCCTTCTATGGCTACACCTTC. Translated: CASSDHSRDAAFYGYTF. The rearrangement joins TRBV9 to TRBJ1-2, with D possibly matching TRBD1 (5 bases). Trimming took off 3 bases at V and 4 bases at J, with 22 bases between the two ends. This CDR3 comprises 17 residues. Germline loops: CDR1 SGDLS, CDR2 YYNGEE.

The rearrangement links TRBV11-1 to TRBJ2-7; D remains ambiguous. This CDR3 spans 14 amino acids. Germline-derived CDR1 and CDR2 are SGHAT and FQDESV (reference sequence). V shed 5 bases and J shed 1 base, with 12 bases lying between them. In nucleotides, the CDR3 is TGTGCCAGCAGCCGCATTGAGGAATCCTACGAGCAGTACTTC. Translation gives CASSRIEESYEQYF.

The gene calls are TRBV5-6 and TRBJ1-2, with unresolved D. The length of the CDR3 is 13 residues. Germline assignment: CDR1 SGHDT and CDR2 YYEEEE. Trimming pared 7 bases from V and 2 bases from J, leaving 12 bases between. The CDR3 protein is CASRLGPNYGYTF. The CDR3 bases are TGTGCCAGCCGGTTAGGACCCAACTATGGCTACACCTTC.

This chain joins TRBV15 and TRBJ2-1, with 9 positions matching TRBD2. Losses at the gene ends were 5 bases for V and 2 bases for J; bases not matched to a gene: 13. The CDR3 length is 18 residues. The germline V gene encodes CDR1 LNHNV and CDR2 YYDKDF (reference sequence). In DNA, the CDR3 is TGTGCCACCAGCCCGCACGGCGAGCGGGGGGTTCCCTACAATGAGCAGTTCTTC. It is translated as CATSPHGERGVPYNEQFF. The whole variable domain, remainder taken from reference TRBV15 and TRBJ2-1, is DAMVIQNPRYQVTQFGKPVTLSCSQTLNHNVMYWYQQKSSQAPKLLFHYYDKDFNNEADTPDNFQSRRPNTSFCFLDIRSPGLGDTAMYLCATSPHGERGVPYNEQFFGPGTRLTVL.

V usage is TRBV20-1 and J usage is TRBJ1-2; weak D call: TRBD1 (5 bases). The length of the CDR3 is 12 residues. The germline V gene encodes CDR1 DFQATT and CDR2 SNEGSKA (reference sequence). The ends were cut back, 6 bases at V and 2 bases at J, with 10 bases in the middle. In nucleotides, the CDR3 is TGCAGTGCGAGTGGGGGAAACTATGGCTACACCTTC. It is translated as CSASGGNYGYTF.

The genes are TRBV9 and TRBJ2-5; 9 bases align to TRBD2. The CDR3 extends over 15 amino acids. J lost 5 bases, V lost 3 bases, and 8 bases had no gene match. CDR1 and CDR2 from the germline V gene are SGDLS and YYNGEE. The DNA of the CDR3 is TGTGCCAGCAGCGGAAGCGGGGGGCTCGAGGAGACCCAGTACTTC. It is translated as CASSGSGGLEETQYF. The whole variable domain, filled in from reference TRBV9 and TRBJ2-5, reads DSGVTQTPKHLITATGQRVTLRCSPRSGDLSVYWYQQSLDQGLQFLIQYYNGEERAKGNILERFSAQQFPDLHSELNLSSLELGDSALYFCASSGSGGLEETQYFGPGTRLLVL.

V usage is TRBV10-3 and J usage is TRBJ1-2, with unresolved D. The CDR3 extends over 12 amino acids. Trimming removed 3 bases at V and 3 bases at J, with 5 bases between. Germline V lookup: CDR1 ENHRY, CDR2 SYGVKD. CDR3 DNA sequence: TGTGCCATCAGTGACCGAGACTATGGCTACACCTTC. Translating it yields CAISDRDYGYTF.

The gene calls are TRBV20-1 and TRBJ1-3; the D is unclear. CDR1 is DFQATT, CDR2 SNEGSKA, per germline (reference sequence). The CDR3 spans 14 residues. The V gene lost 6 bases and the J gene lost 0 bases, with 12 bases spanning the gap. The CDR3 here is CSAAVAGSGNTIYF. CDR3 coding DNA: TGCAGTGCCGCGGTGGCAGGCTCTGGAAACACCATATATTTT.

This chain links TRBV12-3 or TRBV12-4 with TRBJ2-1; 7 bases agree with TRBD1. The CDR3 is 14 residues long. The junction had 8 bases not matched to a gene; V was cut back by 6 bases and J by 6 bases. CDR3 nucleotides: TGTGCCAGCAGAAACCGACAGGGTGGCAATGAGCAGTTCTTC. This encodes CASRNRQGGNEQFF.

V usage is TRBV7-2 and J usage is TRBJ2-3, with 10 bases matching TRBD2. V trimming: 6 bases; J trimming: 2 bases; junction bases outside the gene matches: 8. Germline CDR1 reads SGHTA; CDR2 reads FQGNSA. There are 16 residues in the CDR3. The CDR3 region has the DNA TGTGCCAGCAGTACTAAAAGCGGGGGGGCCACAGATACGCAGTATTTT. Protein sequence: CASSTKSGGATDTQYF.

The chain couples TRBV6-5 to TRBJ1-1; D perhaps matches TRBD1 (5 bases). The germline CDR1 and CDR2 sequences are MNHEY and SVGAGI. Trimming stripped 2 bases from V and 3 bases from J, with 13 bases between. The CDR3 runs to 15 residues. The CDR3 sequence is CASSYGDLRDTEAFF. The CDR3 nucleotides are TGTGCCAGCAGTTACGGGGACCTGAGGGACACTGAAGCTTTCTTT.